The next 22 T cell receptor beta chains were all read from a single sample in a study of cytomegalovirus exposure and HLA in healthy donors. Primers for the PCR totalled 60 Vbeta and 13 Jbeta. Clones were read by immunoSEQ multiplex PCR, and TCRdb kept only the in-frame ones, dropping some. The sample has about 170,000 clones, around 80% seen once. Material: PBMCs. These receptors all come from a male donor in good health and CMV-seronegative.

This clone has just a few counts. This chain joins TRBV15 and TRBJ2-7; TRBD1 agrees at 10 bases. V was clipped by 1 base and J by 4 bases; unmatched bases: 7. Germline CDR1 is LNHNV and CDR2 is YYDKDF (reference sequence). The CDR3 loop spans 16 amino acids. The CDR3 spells CATSRGTGTGEYEQYF. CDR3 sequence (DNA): TGTGCCACCAGCAGAGGTACCGGGACAGGGGAATACGAGCAGTACTTC.

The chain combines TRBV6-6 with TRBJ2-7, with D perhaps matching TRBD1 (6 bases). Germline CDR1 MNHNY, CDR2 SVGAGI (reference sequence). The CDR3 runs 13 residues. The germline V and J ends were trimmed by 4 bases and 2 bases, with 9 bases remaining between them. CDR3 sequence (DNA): TGTGCCAGCAGTTTCGGACAGACCTACGAGCAGTACTTC. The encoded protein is CASSFGQTYEQYF.

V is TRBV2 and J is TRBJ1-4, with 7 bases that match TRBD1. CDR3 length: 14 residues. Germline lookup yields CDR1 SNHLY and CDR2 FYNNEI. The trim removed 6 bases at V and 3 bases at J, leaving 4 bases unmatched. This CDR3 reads CASRARGANEKLFF. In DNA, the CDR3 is TGTGCCAGCAGGGCCAGGGGGGCTAATGAAAAACTGTTTTTT.

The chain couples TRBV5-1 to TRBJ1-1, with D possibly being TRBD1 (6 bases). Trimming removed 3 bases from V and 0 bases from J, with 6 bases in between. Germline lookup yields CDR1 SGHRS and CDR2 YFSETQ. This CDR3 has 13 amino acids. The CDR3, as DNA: TGCGCCAGCAGCTGGACAGTGAACACTGAAGCTTTCTTT. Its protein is CASSWTVNTEAFF.

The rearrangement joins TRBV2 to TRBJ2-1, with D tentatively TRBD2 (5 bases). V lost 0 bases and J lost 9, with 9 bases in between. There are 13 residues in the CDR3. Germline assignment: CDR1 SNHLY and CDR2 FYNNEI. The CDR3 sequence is CASSEAGEGEQFF. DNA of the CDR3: TGTGCCAGCAGTGAAGCGGGTGAGGGTGAGCAGTTCTTC.

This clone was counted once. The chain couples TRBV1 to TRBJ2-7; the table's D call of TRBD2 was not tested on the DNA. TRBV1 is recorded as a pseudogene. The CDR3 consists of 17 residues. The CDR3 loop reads CTSSLSGERGEAYEQYF. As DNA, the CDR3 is TGCACCAGCAGCCTGTCTGGGGAGCGGGGGGAGGCCTACGAGCAGTACTTC.

The CDR3 DNA is TGTGCCAGTAGGACAAGGTGGGATCACGAGCAGTACTTC. It encodes CASRTRWDHEQYF. V is TRBV10-3 and J is TRBJ2-5; the D gene is possibly TRBD1 (5 bases). The end of the DNA aligns better with TRBJ2-7, so the J call may be wrong. From germline, CDR1 is ENHRY and CDR2 SYGVKD. The CDR3 covers 13 residues.

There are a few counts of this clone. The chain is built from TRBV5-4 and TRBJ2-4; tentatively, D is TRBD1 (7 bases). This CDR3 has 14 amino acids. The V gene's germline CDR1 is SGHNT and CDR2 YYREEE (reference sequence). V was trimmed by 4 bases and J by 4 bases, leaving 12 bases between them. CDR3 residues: CASSAGQRKNIQYF. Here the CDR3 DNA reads TGTGCCAGCAGCGCGGGACAGCGGAAAAACATTCAGTACTTC.

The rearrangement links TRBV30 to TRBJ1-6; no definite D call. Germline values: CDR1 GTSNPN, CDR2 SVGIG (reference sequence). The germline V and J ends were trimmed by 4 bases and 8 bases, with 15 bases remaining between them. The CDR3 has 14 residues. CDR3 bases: TGTGCCTGGACCCCCCTCGCGGGAGATTCACCCCTCCACTTT. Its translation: CAWTPLAGDSPLHF.

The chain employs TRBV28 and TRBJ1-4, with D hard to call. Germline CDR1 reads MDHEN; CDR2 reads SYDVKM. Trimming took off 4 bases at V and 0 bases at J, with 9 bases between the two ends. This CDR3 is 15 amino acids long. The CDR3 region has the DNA TGTGCCAGCAGTTCCGAGGGCGCAACTAATGAAAAACTGTTTTTT. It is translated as CASSSEGATNEKLFF.

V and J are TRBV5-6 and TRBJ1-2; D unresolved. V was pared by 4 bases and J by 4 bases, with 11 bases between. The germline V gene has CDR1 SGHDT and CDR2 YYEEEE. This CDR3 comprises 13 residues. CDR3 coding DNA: TGTGCCAGCAGCCCCGACCGAGGCTATGGCTACACCTTC. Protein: CASSPDRGYGYTF.

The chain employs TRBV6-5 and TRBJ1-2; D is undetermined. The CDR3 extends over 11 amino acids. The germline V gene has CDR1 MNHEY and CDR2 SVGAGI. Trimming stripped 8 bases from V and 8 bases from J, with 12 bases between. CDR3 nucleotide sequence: TGTGCCAGCGTCGGGAGTGAGGGCTACACCTTC. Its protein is CASVGSEGYTF.

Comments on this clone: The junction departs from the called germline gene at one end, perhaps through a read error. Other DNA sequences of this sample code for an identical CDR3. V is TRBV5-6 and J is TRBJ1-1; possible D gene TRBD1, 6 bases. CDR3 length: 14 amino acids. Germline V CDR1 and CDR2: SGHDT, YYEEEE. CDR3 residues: CASSSTGLNTEAFF. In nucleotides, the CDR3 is TGTGCCAGCAGCTCGACAGGTCTGAATACTGAAGCTTTCTTT.

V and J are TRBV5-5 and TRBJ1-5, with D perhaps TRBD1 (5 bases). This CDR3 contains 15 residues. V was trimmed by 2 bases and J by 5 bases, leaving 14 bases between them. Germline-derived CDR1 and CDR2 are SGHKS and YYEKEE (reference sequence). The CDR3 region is CASSFQGFGDQPQHF. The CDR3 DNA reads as TGTGCCAGCAGCTTTCAGGGTTTCGGTGATCAGCCCCAGCATTTT.

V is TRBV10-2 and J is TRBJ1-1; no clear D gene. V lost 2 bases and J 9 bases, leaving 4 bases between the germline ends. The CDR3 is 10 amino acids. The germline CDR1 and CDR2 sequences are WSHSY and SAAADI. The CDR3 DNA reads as TGCGCCAGCAGTGAGAAGCAAGCTTTCTTT. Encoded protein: CASSEKQAFF.

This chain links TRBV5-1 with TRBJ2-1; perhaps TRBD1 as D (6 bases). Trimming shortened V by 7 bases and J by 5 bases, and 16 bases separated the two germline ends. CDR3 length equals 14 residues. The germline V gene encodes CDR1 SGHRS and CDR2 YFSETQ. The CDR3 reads CASSRTANNNEQFF. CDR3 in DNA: TGCGCCAGCTCGAGGACAGCGAATAACAATGAGCAGTTCTTC.

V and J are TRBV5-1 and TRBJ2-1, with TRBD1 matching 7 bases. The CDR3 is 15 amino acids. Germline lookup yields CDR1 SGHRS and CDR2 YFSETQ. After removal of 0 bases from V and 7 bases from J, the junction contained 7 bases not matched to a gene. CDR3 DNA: TGCGCCAGCAGCTTGGGAGGGGGCGCGGTTAATGAGCAGTTCTTC. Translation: CASSLGGGAVNEQFF.

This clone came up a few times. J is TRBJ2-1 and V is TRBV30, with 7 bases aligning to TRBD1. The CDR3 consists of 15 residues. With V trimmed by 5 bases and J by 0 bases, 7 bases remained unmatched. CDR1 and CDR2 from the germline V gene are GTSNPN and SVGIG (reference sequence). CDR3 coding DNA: TGTGCCTGGTCCGGGACAGCTAGCTCCTACAATGAGCAGTTCTTC. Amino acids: CAWSGTASSYNEQFF.

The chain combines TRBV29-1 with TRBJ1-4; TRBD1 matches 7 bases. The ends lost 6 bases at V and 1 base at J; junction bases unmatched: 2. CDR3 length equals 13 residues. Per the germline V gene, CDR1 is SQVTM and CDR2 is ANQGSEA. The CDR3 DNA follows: TGCAGCGTGGCAGGGGGAACTAATGAAAAACTGTTTTTT. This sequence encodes CSVAGGTNEKLFF.

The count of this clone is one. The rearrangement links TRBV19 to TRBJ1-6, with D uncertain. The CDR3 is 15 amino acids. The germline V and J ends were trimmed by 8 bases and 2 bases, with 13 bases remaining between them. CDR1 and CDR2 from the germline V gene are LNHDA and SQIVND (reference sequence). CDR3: CASSSAATYNSPLHF. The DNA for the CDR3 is TGTGCCAGTTCATCGGCGGCAACCTATAATTCACCCCTCCACTTT.

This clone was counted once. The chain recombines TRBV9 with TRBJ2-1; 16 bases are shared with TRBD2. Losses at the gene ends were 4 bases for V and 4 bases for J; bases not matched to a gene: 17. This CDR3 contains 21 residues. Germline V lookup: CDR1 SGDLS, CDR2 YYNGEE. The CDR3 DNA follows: TGTGCCAGCAGCTCCTTTGTCCCGGGACTAGCGGGGGGGCTGACGTACAATGAGCAGTTCTTC. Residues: CASSSFVPGLAGGLTYNEQFF.

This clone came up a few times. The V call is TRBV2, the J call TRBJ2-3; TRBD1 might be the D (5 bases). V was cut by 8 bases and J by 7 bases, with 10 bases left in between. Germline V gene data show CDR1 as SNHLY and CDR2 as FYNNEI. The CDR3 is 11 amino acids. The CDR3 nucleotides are TGTGCCAGCTCTGGGGCGAATACGCAGTATTTT. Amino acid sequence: CASSGANTQYF.